What follows are 26 T cell receptor beta chains derived from one specimen sequenced in a study of siplizumab effects on memory and regulatory T cells. Clones were read by immunoSEQ multiplex PCR, and TCRdb kept only the in-frame ones, dropping some. In the table there are 100,000 or so clones, over 90% of which are singletons. Sequencing was done on a sample of non-Treg CD4+ T cells sorted from blood. The origin of the receptors is a human donor in good health.

CDR3 loop: CASSEDGAAFF. CDR3 coding DNA: TGTGCCAGCAGTGAGGACGGGGCAGCTTTCTTT. The chain employs TRBV2 and TRBJ1-1; possible D gene TRBD1, 5 bases. Germline loops: CDR1 SNHLY, CDR2 FYNNEI. The CDR3 is 11 residues long. Trimming stripped 3 bases from V and 10 bases from J, with 9 bases between. Filled out from reference TRBV2 and TRBJ1-1, the complete variable domain reads EPEVTQTPSHQVTQMGQEVILRCVPISNHLYFYWYRQILGQKVEFLVSFYNNEISEKSEIFDDQFSVERPDGSNFTLKIRSTKLEDSAMYFCASSEDGAAFFGQGTRLTVV.

The V and J genes are TRBV19 and TRBJ2-3; the D gene is possibly TRBD2 (6 bases). The V gene's germline CDR1 is LNHDA and CDR2 SQIVND (reference sequence). The length of the CDR3 is 16 residues. Trimming left V 8 bases short and J 6 bases short, with 24 bases between. The CDR3 DNA is TGTGCCAGTCGTTCCCGGGACTTACACCGATTGGATACGCAGTATTTT. Encoded protein: CASRSRDLHRLDTQYF.

This chain links TRBV30 with TRBJ2-1, with 8 bases fitting TRBD1. This CDR3 is built from 14 residues. V dropped 3 bases and J dropped 12; count of bases not matched to a gene: 13. CDR1 and CDR2 from the germline V gene are GTSNPN and SVGIG (reference sequence). The CDR3 region has the DNA TGTGCCTGGAGCCGGGACAGGTCGACAGTCTGGCAGTTCTTC. Its translation: CAWSRDRSTVWQFF.

CDR3 coding DNA: TGTGCCAGCAGCGTGACAGGGGGATCGGAAGGCTACACCTTC. It codes for CASSVTGGSEGYTF. This sequence joins TRBV6-4 and TRBJ1-2, with TRBD1 matching 9 bases. CDR1 MRHNA and CDR2 SNTAGT come from the germline V gene. Trimming took 6 bases from V and 8 from J; bases not matched to a gene: 10. The CDR3 sequence is 14 residues long.

This clone was recorded once. J is TRBJ2-5 and V is TRBV9, with TRBD1 identical over 11 bases. Germline values: CDR1 SGDLS, CDR2 YYNGEE. Trimming cost V 0 bases and J 6 bases; bases outside gene matches: 4. The CDR3 spans 15 residues. DNA for the CDR3: TGTGCCAGCAGCGTAGCCGGACAGGGGGCTCAGACCCAGTACTTC. Residues: CASSVAGQGAQTQYF.

This clone was recorded only once. The chain has TRBV14 and TRBJ1-3; D remains unclear. Trimming removed 4 bases at V and 0 bases at J, with 10 bases between. CDR1 is SGHDN and CDR2 is FVKESK in the germline V gene. The CDR3 is 15 amino acids. The CDR3 DNA reads as TGTGCCAGCAGCCTCAGGTCCAGCTCTGGAAACACCATATATTTT. This sequence encodes CASSLRSSSGNTIYF.

This rearrangement joins TRBV7-2 to TRBJ2-7; 7 bases agree with TRBD2. Germline V CDR1 and CDR2: SGHTA, FQGNSA. J gave up 0 bases and V 1 base, and 3 bases lay outside the gene matches. The CDR3 runs 15 residues. CDR3 in DNA: TGTGCCAGCAGCTTAGAGGGACTAAGCTCCTACGAGCAGTACTTC. Encoded protein: CASSLEGLSSYEQYF.

In the case of this clone: The junction and the germline gene differ at one end; a read error may be behind it. The gene calls are TRBV28 and TRBJ1-1; D is ambiguous. The V gene's germline CDR1 is MDHEN and CDR2 SYDVKM. CDR3 length: 12 amino acids. The CDR3 DNA sequence: TGTGCCAGCAGTTTATTGAACTCTGAAGCTTTCTTT. Protein sequence: CASSLLNSEAFF.

The V gene is TRBV5-1, the J gene TRBJ2-3, with a weak D call TRBD1 (6 bases). The CDR3 runs to 14 residues. Germline V gene sequence: CDR1 SGHRS, CDR2 YFSETQ. Trimming removed 5 bases from V and 4 bases from J, with 14 bases in between. The CDR3: CASSRQGPPDTQYF. CDR3 bases: TGCGCCAGCAGTCGTCAGGGGCCCCCAGATACGCAGTATTTT.

The chain recombines TRBV6-1 with TRBJ2-3; D is possibly TRBD2 (5 bases). This CDR3 contains 17 residues. Germline V gives CDR1 MNHNS, CDR2 SASEGT. V was pared by 0 bases and J by 1 base, with 14 bases between. CDR3 coding DNA: TGTGCCAGCAGTGAAGCTGGCGGGCTCTTAGGCACAGATACGCAGTATTTT. This codes for CASSEAGGLLGTDTQYF.

V gene TRBV6-5 combines with J gene TRBJ1-6; perhaps TRBD1 as D (5 bases). Trimming removed 7 bases at V and 9 bases at J, with 19 bases between. There are 15 residues in the CDR3. Germline CDR1 MNHEY, CDR2 SVGAGI. The DNA for the CDR3 is TGTGCCAGCACCTCTCTGGGGGGGATAGGTTCACCCCTCCACTTT. Encoded protein: CASTSLGGIGSPLHF.

The chain is built from TRBV4-2 and TRBJ2-6, with D possibly matching TRBD2 (5 bases). V lost 4 bases and J lost 0, with 16 bases in between. This CDR3 region has 18 residues. Germline assignment: CDR1 LGHNA and CDR2 YNFKEQ. The CDR3 coding sequence is TGTGCCAGCAGCCCGCTCATGACGGGGAGCTCTGGGGCCAACGTCCTGACTTTC. It codes for CASSPLMTGSSGANVLTF.

The chain couples TRBV27 to TRBJ2-2; no reliable D call. CDR1 is MNHEY, CDR2 SMNVEV, per germline (reference sequence). The CDR3 is 16 residues long. V shed 6 bases and J shed 4 bases, with 18 bases lying between them. The CDR3 region is CASRRSGDPSTGELFF. The DNA for the CDR3 is TGTGCCAGCAGGAGGTCAGGTGATCCGAGCACCGGGGAGCTGTTTTTT.

This clone was recorded a few times. The V call is TRBV30, the J call TRBJ1-1, with 9 nucleotides matching TRBD1. Germline V gives CDR1 GTSNPN, CDR2 SVGIG (reference sequence). The CDR3 sequence is 13 residues long. Trimming cost V 3 bases and J 4 bases; bases outside gene matches: 3. Written as DNA, the CDR3 is TGTGCCTGGAGCTCACAGGGGGCCACTGAAGCTTTCTTT. Its translation is CAWSSQGATEAFF.

The chain uses TRBV6-6 and TRBJ2-3; TRBD2 aligns across 7 bases. The germline CDR1 and CDR2 sequences are MNHNY and SVGAGI (reference sequence). Losses at the gene ends were 2 bases for V and 1 base for J; bases not matched to a gene: 6. The CDR3 is made up of 16 amino acids. As DNA, the CDR3 is TGTGCCAGCAGTTACCCGCAGCGGGACCGCACAGATACGCAGTATTTT. Its translation: CASSYPQRDRTDTQYF.

This clone was found a few times. This chain joins TRBV28 and TRBJ2-1; D may be TRBD1 (6 bases). This CDR3 is 13 amino acids long. Germline V gene lookup returns CDR1 MDHEN and CDR2 SYDVKM. Between the trimmed V and J ends, which lost 5 bases and 9 bases, there was a span of 14 bases. The CDR3 nucleotides are TGTGCCAGCAGTCGGCCCCAGGGGACTGAGCAGTTCTTC. Translation gives CASSRPQGTEQFF.

The chain carries TRBV10-3 and TRBJ1-2; D remains unclear. Trimming removed 10 bases at V and 3 bases at J, with 18 bases between. The CDR3 contains 14 residues. CDR1 and CDR2 (germline): ENHRY, SYGVKD. CDR3 sequence reads: CATGPGEDYYGYTF. Written as DNA, the CDR3 is TGTGCCACCGGACCGGGTGAGGACTACTATGGCTACACCTTC.

The gene calls are TRBV19 and TRBJ2-2; a possible D gene is TRBD1 (6 bases). Trimming pared 4 bases from V and 0 bases from J, leaving 9 bases between. The CDR3 is made up of 15 amino acids. Germline CDR1 LNHDA, CDR2 SQIVND (reference sequence). The CDR3 coding sequence is TGTGCCAGTAGTAGGACAGACACGAACACCGGGGAGCTGTTTTTT. Amino acid sequence: CASSRTDTNTGELFF.

The rearrangement links TRBV19 to TRBJ1-2, with TRBD1 matching over 8 bases. This CDR3 has 15 amino acids. V dropped 3 bases and J dropped 4; count of bases not matched to a gene: 7. The germline CDR1 and CDR2 sequences are LNHDA and SQIVND (reference sequence). CDR3 protein: CASSIPGQGTYGYTF. CDR3 coding DNA: TGTGCCAGTAGTATCCCCGGACAGGGCACCTATGGCTACACCTTC.

The genes are TRBV7-9 and TRBJ1-1, with D unresolved. The CDR3 loop spans 14 amino acids. Germline-derived CDR1 and CDR2 are SEHNR and FQNEAQ (reference sequence). V lost 11 bases and J 0 bases, leaving 16 bases between the germline ends. The CDR3 sequence: CAGAGNGMNTEAFF. The CDR3 region has the DNA TGTGCCGGCGCGGGAAACGGTATGAACACTGAAGCTTTCTTT. The complete variable domain, with remaining parts taken from reference TRBV7-9 and TRBJ1-1, reads DTGVSQNPRHKITKRGQNVTFRCDPISEHNRLYWYRQTLGQGPEFLTYFQNEAQLEKSRLLSDRFSAERPKGSFSTLEIQRTEQGDSAMYLCAGAGNGMNTEAFFGQGTRLTVV.

The gene calls are TRBV5-4 and TRBJ2-7; the D gene is possibly TRBD1 (6 bases). V was pared by 3 bases and J by 4 bases, with 17 bases between. There are 15 residues in the CDR3. CDR1 and CDR2 (germline): SGHNT, YYREEE (reference sequence). CDR3 DNA: TGTGCCAGCAGCTCTCCCCGGCAGGGGCCATACGAGCAGTACTTC. Its translation is CASSSPRQGPYEQYF.

This chain uses TRBV19 with TRBJ2-7; 8 bases align to TRBD1. V was pared by 6 bases and J by 0 bases, with 7 bases of the junction left unmatched. There are 15 residues in the CDR3. The germline CDR1 and CDR2 sequences are LNHDA and SQIVND (reference sequence). In nucleotides, the CDR3 is TGTGCCAGTAGCAACCAGGGGGCCTTCTCCTACGAGCAGTACTTC. Protein product: CASSNQGAFSYEQYF.

This chain joins TRBV10-3 and TRBJ2-5, with 7 bases aligning to TRBD1. V lost 6 bases and J lost 5; bases outside the gene matches: 30. CDR3 length: 21 residues. Germline lookup yields CDR1 ENHRY and CDR2 SYGVKD. The CDR3 region is CAIRIRDRQLVPHAGAETQYF. Written as DNA, the CDR3 is TGTGCCATCAGGATCCGGGACAGACAGTTGGTACCTCACGCCGGCGCGGAGACCCAGTACTTC.

The chain combines TRBV7-9 with TRBJ1-1; 8 positions match TRBD1. J was trimmed by 1 base and V by 5 bases; bases with no gene match: 15. Germline V lookup: CDR1 SEHNR, CDR2 FQNEAQ (reference sequence). The CDR3 has 18 amino acids. Here the CDR3 DNA reads TGTGCCAGCAGCGCTTGGAACCTTCAGACAGGGGAGAACACTGAAGCTTTCTTT. Its translation: CASSAWNLQTGENTEAFF. Looking up the rest from reference TRBV7-9 and TRBJ1-1 gives the full variable domain: DTGVSQNPRHKITKRGQNVTFRCDPISEHNRLYWYRQTLGQGPEFLTYFQNEAQLEKSRLLSDRFSAERPKGSFSTLEIQRTEQGDSAMYLCASSAWNLQTGENTEAFFGQGTRLTVV.

This chain links TRBV28 with TRBJ1-5, with 9 bases identical to TRBD1. CDR3 length equals 19 residues. V shed 3 bases and J 0 bases; nucleotides not matched to a gene: 12. The germline V gene encodes CDR1 MDHEN and CDR2 SYDVKM. The chain's CDR3 is CASSFLGQGRENSNQPQHF. DNA of the CDR3: TGTGCCAGCAGTTTTTTGGGACAGGGTAGGGAAAATAGCAATCAGCCCCAGCATTTT.

A remark on this clone: Distinct nucleotide sequences in the sample also encode this CDR3. The chain couples TRBV11-3 to TRBJ2-5; 9 nucleotides align to TRBD2. In germline, CDR1 is SGHNT, CDR2 YENEEA. V dropped 6 bases and J dropped 3; count of bases not matched to a gene: 5. The CDR3 runs 14 residues. CDR3 sequence (DNA): TGTGCCAGCAGTTCCAGACTAGCGGAAGAGACCCAGTACTTC. Its protein is CASSSRLAEETQYF.